The 9 T cell receptor beta chains listed next were all sequenced from one sample in a study of kidney transplant recipient with SARS-CoV-2 infection. TCRdb re-called the reads with MiXCR, one entry per CDR3 protein. This table holds 200,000 to 300,000 distinct CDR3 sequences, under 35% found once. Sequences were derived from a blood sample, sampled at baseline and on roughly day 110 from a kidney transplant recipient. The receptors stem from a male patient aged 30 to 40 who had COVID-19 and was a kidney transplant recipient. The graft donor may be the source of some T cells.

The chain joins TRBV11-2 to TRBJ2-1; 9 bases are a match to TRBD2. The V and J ends lost 1 base and 4 bases, in that order; junction bases with no gene match: 2. In germline, CDR1 is SGHAT, CDR2 FQNNGV. This CDR3 region has 15 residues. The CDR3 sequence: CASSLVAGEYNEQFF. CDR3 sequence (DNA): TGTGCCAGCAGCTTAGTAGCGGGGGAGTACAATGAGCAGTTCTTC.

The table lists this clonotype with many counts. This chain links TRBV2 with TRBJ2-5, with TRBD2 matching 10 bases. This CDR3 comprises 15 residues. The V gene's germline CDR1 is SNHLY and CDR2 FYNNEI. V trimming: 4 bases; J trimming: 4 bases; junction bases outside the gene matches: 6. The CDR3 sequence is CASSASSGRGETQYF. The CDR3 DNA reads as TGTGCCAGCAGTGCCTCTAGCGGGAGAGGAGAGACCCAGTACTTC.

This clonotype has a count of ten or more. The rearrangement uses TRBV11-1 and TRBJ1-2, with D hard to call. Trimming pared 5 bases from V and 4 bases from J, leaving 23 bases between. The CDR3 totals 17 residues. The V gene's germline CDR1 is SGHAT and CDR2 FQDESV (reference sequence). CDR3 loop: CASSKINKAGKTYGYTF. The CDR3 nucleotides are TGTGCCAGCAGCAAGATAAATAAGGCTGGAAAGACCTATGGCTACACCTTC. The full variable domain, with the rest looked up from reference TRBV11-1 and TRBJ1-2, is EAEVAQSPRYKITEKSQAVAFWCDPISGHATLYWYRQILGQGPELLVQFQDESVVDDSQLPKDRFSAERLKGVDSTLKIQPAELGDSAMYLCASSKINKAGKTYGYTFGSGTRLTVV.

The chain is built from TRBV5-6 and TRBJ2-7, with 9 bases that match TRBD1. The CDR3 runs 14 residues. CDR1 and CDR2 from the germline V gene are SGHDT and YYEEEE. V lost 1 base and J lost 3; bases outside the gene matches: 2. CDR3 nucleotides: TGTGCCAGCAGCTTGACAGGGGGCCGCTACGAGCAGTACTTC. It codes for CASSLTGGRYEQYF.

V and J are TRBV5-6 and TRBJ2-1; 11 bases match TRBD2. Germline-derived CDR1 and CDR2 are SGHDT and YYEEEE. J lost 4 bases, V lost 2 bases, and 2 bases had no gene match. This CDR3 contains 15 residues. The CDR3 nucleotides are TGTGCCAGCAGCTTAACTAGCGGGGGTTACAATGAGCAGTTCTTC. Translated, it gives CASSLTSGGYNEQFF.

Points on this clonotype: A read error is possible here, since a much larger clone lies one base away. The chain combines TRBV12-2 with TRBJ1-2. TRBV12-2 is annotated as a pseudogene. The CDR3 contains 17 residues. The CDR3 nucleotides read TGTGCAAGTCGCTGCGACGAGACTCCACGAAAGACCTATGGCTACGCCTTC. This sequence encodes CASRCDETPRKTYGYAF.

Many counts were recorded for this clonotype. The chain links TRBV6-6 to TRBJ1-2; weak D call: TRBD1 (5 bases). The CDR3 totals 17 residues. Trimming pared 5 bases from V and 4 bases from J, leaving 23 bases between. The germline V gene has CDR1 MNHNY and CDR2 SVGAGI (reference sequence). CDR3 amino acids: CASSPDKGGRKTYGYTF. The CDR3 DNA is TGTGCCAGCAGTCCGGACAAAGGTGGGAGAAAGACCTATGGCTACACCTTC.

This clonotype has ten or more counts. J is TRBJ2-7 and V is TRBV9; 9 bases are a match to TRBD1. This CDR3 spans 15 amino acids. Losses at the gene ends were 0 bases for V and 5 bases for J; bases not matched to a gene: 6. Germline assignment: CDR1 SGDLS and CDR2 YYNGEE. CDR3 amino acids: CASSVAGTGFDEQYF. CDR3 DNA: TGTGCCAGCAGCGTAGCCGGGACAGGGTTCGACGAGCAGTACTTC. Drawing the rest from reference TRBV9 and TRBJ2-7, the complete variable domain is DSGVTQTPKHLITATGQRVTLRCSPRSGDLSVYWYQQSLDQGLQFLIQYYNGEERAKGNILERFSAQQFPDLHSELNLSSLELGDSALYFCASSVAGTGFDEQYFGPGTRLTVT.

Turning to this clonotype: Being one base from a much bigger clone, this may be a read error. The CDR3 reads CASHIVSSTQSRANVPTF. DNA of the CDR3: TGTGCCAGCCATATAGTTTCATCCACACAAAGTCGGGCCAACGTCCCGACTTTC. V is TRBV5-8 and J is TRBJ2-6, with D hard to call. CDR1 and CDR2 from the germline V gene are SGHTS and YDEGEE. The CDR3 spans 18 residues.